These 8 T cell receptor beta chains share one sample of origin, sequenced in a study of molecular identifiers for immune sequencing clone quantification. MiXCR was run by TCRdb on the PCR reads, yielding one entry per CDR3 protein. This sample has under 650,000 distinct CDR3 sequences, with less than 20% found just once. Sequencing used naive CD8+ T cells from blood, with Jurkat cell RNA spiked in. Described subset: FACS-sorted CD8+CD4-CCR7+CD45RA+ naive T cells. Receptor source: a human donor in good health. Some libraries in this study had Jurkat cell RNA spiked in.

Turning to this clonotype: A much larger clone is a single base away; this may be a read error. The chain recombines TRBV30 with TRBJ1-1; no clear D gene. The CDR3 is 12 residues long. Germline V CDR1 and CDR2: GTSNPN, SVGIG (reference sequence). The DNA for the CDR3 is TGTGCCAGGAGTCCGGTTAGGCCTGAAGCTTTCTTT. This sequence encodes CARSPVRPEAFF.

In its sample, this clonotype was seen many times. The chain is built from TRBV28 and TRBJ1-5; TRBD1 might be the D (6 bases). This CDR3 comprises 15 residues. The V gene lost 6 bases and the J gene lost 0 bases, with 12 bases spanning the gap. Germline assignment: CDR1 MDHEN and CDR2 SYDVKM. CDR3 DNA sequence: TGTGCCAGCAGGAGGGGGGTCGATAGCAATCAGCCCCAGCATTTT. Amino acid sequence: CASRRGVDSNQPQHF.

This clonotype has a count of ten or more. The chain joins TRBV19 to TRBJ1-5; 11 bases agree with TRBD1. Trimming took 1 base from V and 4 from J; bases not matched to a gene: 3. Germline CDR1 and CDR2: LNHDA and SQIVND (reference sequence). CDR3 size: 16 residues. The CDR3: CASSIGDRGVNQPQHF. The CDR3 DNA is TGTGCCAGTAGTATAGGGGACAGGGGGGTAAATCAGCCCCAGCATTTT.

This clonotype was observed a handful of times. The chain couples TRBV6-5 to TRBJ1-4; D is unresolved. The V and J ends lost 8 bases and 8 bases respectively, with 18 bases between them. This CDR3 contains 14 residues. CDR1 is MNHEY and CDR2 is SVGAGI in the germline V gene. The CDR3 DNA sequence: TGTGCCAGCTGCCCAGAAGCGGCTCAGGAAAAACTGTTTTTT. Its translation: CASCPEAAQEKLFF.

This clonotype was recorded at least ten times. V is TRBV30 and J is TRBJ1-4, with 7 bases matching TRBD1. Trimming cost V 6 bases and J 6 bases; bases outside gene matches: 4. CDR1 and CDR2 (germline): GTSNPN, SVGIG (reference sequence). The CDR3 consists of 12 residues. The CDR3 DNA reads TGTGCCTGCACAGGGGAGGATGAAAAACTGTTTTTT. It codes for CACTGEDEKLFF.

This clonotype was seen at least ten times. This sequence joins TRBV7-9 and TRBJ1-1; D perhaps matches TRBD1 (5 bases). CDR3 size: 14 residues. Trimming stripped 0 bases from V and 2 bases from J, with 7 bases between. Looked up from germline, CDR1 is SEHNR and CDR2 is FQNEAQ (reference sequence). CDR3 in DNA: TGTGCCAGCAGCTTAGCTGGGGGAAACACTGAAGCTTTCTTT. It yields the protein CASSLAGGNTEAFF.

V is TRBV12-3 or TRBV12-4 and J is TRBJ2-1, with D tentatively TRBD2 (7 bases). This CDR3 has 14 amino acids. V dropped 6 bases and J dropped 6 bases, with 15 bases sitting between them. Written as DNA, the CDR3 is TGTGCCAGCAGCCCCAGGGAGGGGGTCAATGAGCAGTTCTTC. It encodes CASSPREGVNEQFF.

This clonotype was observed many times. This rearrangement joins TRBV28 to TRBJ1-1; D not resolved. This CDR3 is 16 amino acids long. The germline V and J ends were trimmed by 5 bases and 3 bases, with 19 bases remaining between them. CDR1 is MDHEN, CDR2 SYDVKM, per germline. CDR3 DNA sequence: TGTGCCAGCAGTATGGCGGGAAAAGGTAGAGACACTGAAGCTTTCTTT. Translating gives CASSMAGKGRDTEAFF.